This T cell receptor (beta chain) stems from a study of shared T cell receptors in the human thymus. Germline V CDR1 and CDR2: LNHDA, SQIVND (reference sequence). The CDR3 covers 16 residues. J gave up 1 base and V 6 bases, and 9 bases lay outside the gene matches. Some clones are missing from TCRdb's copy, which holds only in-frame ones; the method was immunoSEQ multiplex PCR. The table has some 640,000 clones, around 87% seen once. This clone was recorded only once. This sample also appeared in a second study, on human thymus T cells. According to that study: Having surgery to correct congenital heart defects, healthy Finnish infants acted as the donors.

The rearrangement uses TRBV19 and TRBJ1-5; 7 bases align to TRBD1. The sample taken for sequencing was thymocytes. The clonotype was recovered from a boy under three years old with a congenital heart defect. The CDR3 region has the DNA TGTGCCAGTAGGGGTGACAGGGAGGTAAGCAATCAGCCCCAGCATTTT. This translates into CASRGDREVSNQPQHF.